This TCR beta chain was obtained from a study of blood T cell repertoires in COVID-19. Overall study: Material from acute and convalescent COVID-19 was sourced from the United States, Italy and Spain. Nucleic acid was either cDNA or gDNA, and it came from T cells, B-cell-depleted T cells, or PBMCs.

The V segment lost 3 bases and the J segment 5 bases; nucleotides outside the gene matches: 13. The CDR3 contains 17 residues. CDR1 is SGDLS and CDR2 is YYNGEE in the germline V gene. Only in-frame clones appear in the TCRdb table, and some are missing; sequencing was by immunoSEQ multiplex PCR. The table includes about 140,000 clones, roughly 78% detected once. Material: peripheral blood. The source of this sequence is a man between 60 and 75 years old with acute or convalescent COVID-19. The V gene is TRBV9, the J gene TRBJ2-5; TRBD2 matches at 10 bases. DNA for the CDR3: TGTGCCAGCAGCGGATCCTCCAGCGGGAGGGCCTGGGAGACCCAGTACTTC. Its translation: CASSGSSSGRAWETQYF. Supplemented by reference TRBV9 and TRBJ2-5, the full variable domain reads DSGVTQTPKHLITATGQRVTLRCSPRSGDLSVYWYQQSLDQGLQFLIQYYNGEERAKGNILERFSAQQFPDLHSELNLSSLELGDSALYFCASSGSSSGRAWETQYFGPGTRLLVL.